This T cell receptor beta chain was documented in a study of T cell changes during pregnancy in multiple sclerosis. Here immunoSEQ multiplex PCR was the method, and the copy in TCRdb shows in-frame clones only, minus some. Among roughly 63,000 clones listed, 90% were seen once. This clone was picked up one time. Germline V CDR1 and CDR2: SNHLY, FYNNEI. This CDR3 is 17 amino acids long. The J segment lost 8 bases and the V segment lost 7 bases, leaving 19 bases of the junction unmatched. Sequenced here: peripheral blood, sampled in the second trimester of pregnancy. The receptor comes from a female donor in good health, enrolled as a control in a pregnancy study. V and J are TRBV2 and TRBJ2-1; 8 bases are a match to TRBD1. CDR3 DNA sequence: TGTGCCAGCACTCCTAGGCCGGCAGGGGGCCAGCACGATGAGCAGTTCTTC. Protein: CASTPRPAGGQHDEQFF. Full variable domain (rest looked up from reference TRBV2 and TRBJ2-1): EPEVTQTPSHQVTQMGQEVILRCVPISNHLYFYWYRQILGQKVEFLVSFYNNEISEKSEIFDDQFSVERPDGSNFTLKIRSTKLEDSAMYFCASTPRPAGGQHDEQFFGPGTRLTVL.